The sequence of this T cell receptor (beta chain) was determined in a study of shared clonotypes between healthy human individuals. Study information: Each donor contributed plates that comprised three CD4 naive, three CD4 memory, two CD8 naive and one CD8 memory.

The length of the CDR3 is 13 residues. Germline V gene lookup returns CDR1 SNHLY and CDR2 FYNNEI. V was pared by 1 base and J by 6 bases, with 8 bases between. Caucasian adults residing in Nashville, Tennessee made up all the donors. Splitting the CD4+ cells yielded a CD45RA+ naive subset and a CD45RA-negative memory subset. The repertoire was sequenced with immunoSEQ multiplex PCR; TCRdb's copy has only in-frame clones and lacks some. In the table there are under 2.5 million clones, around 93% of which are singletons. The TCR was taken from a man between 18 and 29 years old in good health. Some clones in this sample may be carry-over from other donors' samples. Sequencing was performed on naive CD4+ T cells from PBMCs. Subset described: CD45RA+ positively selected. The V and J genes are TRBV2 and TRBJ2-3, with D tentatively TRBD1 or TRBD2 (5 bases each). In nucleotides, the CDR3 is TGTGCCAGCAGTGAAGACAGGAGGGATACGCAGTATTTT. Encoded protein: CASSEDRRDTQYF.